This T cell receptor (beta chain) was identified during a study of blood T cell repertoires in COVID-19. Overall study: Some COVID-19 samples were acute and others convalescent; all came from the United States, Italy and Spain. PBMCs, B-cell-depleted T cells, or T cells were the source of the cDNA or gDNA that made up the material.

With 3 bases removed from V and 7 bases from J, the gap between germline ends came to 10 bases. CDR1 and CDR2 (germline): SGHRS, YFSETQ. The CDR3 has 12 amino acids. Per the study methods: Estimated nucleated cell counts came from reference gene primer amplification. The assay was immunoSEQ multiplex PCR, and TCRdb's table has in-frame clones only and misses some. V, J and clone size reflect that table, while D and trimming were determined from the DNA. The profile shows 100,000 to 150,000 clones, 80% to 90% of them singletons. The sample consisted of peripheral blood. This chain joins TRBV5-1 and TRBJ2-5; D unclear. The sequence derives from a man aged 45-60 years with active COVID-19. The CDR3 DNA is TGCGCCAGCAGCTACTTGCCAGGGACCCAGTACTTC. It specifies CASSYLPGTQYF.